This T cell receptor beta chain emerged from a study of vaccination effects on CD4 cells after COVID-19. Here immunoSEQ multiplex PCR was the method, and the copy in TCRdb shows in-frame clones only, minus some. The sample holds some 14,000 clones; around 80% are singletons and the top ten take less than 30%. Prior to sequencing, the ViraFEST assay stimulated PBMC with viral peptide pools, which expanded the antigen-specific CD4+ T cells. The culture ran for less than 12 days, and then CD4+ T cells were isolated. A note on this clone: The antigen is unknown.

CDR1 LGHNA and CDR2 YSLEER come from the germline V gene. The CDR3 spans 15 residues. V was cut by 0 bases and J by 4 bases, with 13 bases left in between. The V call is TRBV4-3, the J call TRBJ2-7, with D maybe TRBD2 (6 bases). The specimen was CD4+ T cells from PBMCs cultured with HCoV-229E spike peptides, collected before COVID-19 vaccination. The sequence was obtained from a human donor who received a COVID-19 vaccine. CDR3 residues: CASSQDRSGRYEQYF. CDR3 nucleotides: TGCGCCAGCAGCCAAGATCGGTCAGGGAGGTACGAGCAGTACTTC.